This TCR beta chain originates from a study of human T cells and chemical hapten exposure. This clonotype was recorded at least ten times. It was the library that attached unique molecular identifiers to individual cDNA molecules. TCRdb independently ran MiXCR on the RACE reads; one entry per CDR3 protein. This sample carries about 90,000 distinct CDR3 sequences, roughly 11% of them seen once, and the ten largest clones take approximately 1.1%. Germline loops: CDR1 MNHEY, CDR2 SMNVEV (reference sequence). This CDR3 spans 13 amino acids. V lost 6 bases, J lost 0 bases, and 3 bases lay in between. As to time point: patch test 3, about 24 weeks after DPC sensitization. Treatment reported: therapeutic diphenylcyclopropenone sensitization with weekly scalp DPC.

The chain combines TRBV27 with TRBJ2-6; D uncertain. This TCR derives from a woman aged 25 to 39 with alopecia areata. Some clones in this sample may be carry-over from other donors' samples. The input for sequencing was whole blood, taken in connection with sensitization to the hapten diphenylcyclopropenone (DPC). The CDR3 loop reads CASRTSGANVLTF. The CDR3 DNA sequence: TGTGCCAGCAGGACCTCTGGGGCCAACGTCCTGACTTTC.